The T cell receptor beta chain described here comes from a study of T cells in Graves' hyperthyroidism and ophthalmopathy. Study-level points and caveats: Ophthalmopathy, which appeared later, was predicted by the model a median about 6 months before onset. In blood, most of the thyroid clonotypes expanded above 0.001 were also present.

This clonotype showed up just once. Its antigen remains unknown. Source material for PBMCs was around 10 ml fresh peripheral blood. CDR3 length: 13 amino acids. Germline V CDR1 and CDR2: MNHEY, SVGEGT. V lost 8 bases and J 5 bases, leaving 10 bases between the germline ends. TCR beta CDR3 region amplification was performed from RNA transcripts. First-round RT-PCR of the TCR CDR3 relied on the HTBI primer set. TCRdb recomputed calls from the multiplex PCR reads with MiXCR, one row per CDR3 protein. This sample has around 580,000 distinct CDR3 sequences, with approximately 15% found just once. The clonotype comes from a woman younger than 30 with Graves' hyperthyroidism. The sequenced sample was blood. The chain links TRBV6-2 or TRBV6-3 to TRBJ1-6; maybe TRBD1 (5 bases). The CDR3 DNA is TGTGCCAGCCTCGGGGCACATAATTCACCCCTCCACTTT. As protein: CASLGAHNSPLHF.